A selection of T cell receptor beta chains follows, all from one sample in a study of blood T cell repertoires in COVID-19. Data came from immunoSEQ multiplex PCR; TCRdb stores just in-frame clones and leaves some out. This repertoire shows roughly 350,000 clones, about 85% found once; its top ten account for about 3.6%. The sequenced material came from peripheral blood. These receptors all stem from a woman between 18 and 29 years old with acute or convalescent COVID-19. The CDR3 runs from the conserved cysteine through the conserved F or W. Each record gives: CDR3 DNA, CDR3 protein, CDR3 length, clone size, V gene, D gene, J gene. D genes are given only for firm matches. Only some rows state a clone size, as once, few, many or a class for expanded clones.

TGTGCCAGCAGTCCAGAAGGGACAGTGTTCTTT | CASSPEGTVFF | 11 | . | TRBV28 | TRBD1 | TRBJ1-1
TGTGCCACCAGTGATTCTAGCGGGAGGGTCACAGATACGCAGTATTTT | CATSDSSGRVTDTQYF | 16 | . | TRBV24-1 | TRBD2 | TRBJ2-3
TGTGCCAGCAGCTCTGGACTGCCAGGGGCCCTCCACTTT | CASSSGLPGALHF | 13 | . | TRBV5-6 | . | TRBJ1-6
TGTGCCATCAAGGGTAGCGGGAGGGATGAGCAGTTCTTC | CAIKGSGRDEQFF | 13 | . | TRBV10-3 | TRBD2 | TRBJ2-1
TGTGCCAGTAGTACAGGGGTAGGAGATCAGCCCCAGCATTTT | CASSTGVGDQPQHF | 14 | . | TRBV19 | . | TRBJ1-5
TGTGCCAGCAGCTCCGGGACTACCGGAAACACCATATATTTT | CASSSGTTGNTIYF | 14 | . | TRBV7-8 | . | TRBJ1-3
TGTGCCAGCAGCCCCTTAGCGACAGGGACCTACGAGCAGTACTTC | CASSPLATGTYEQYF | 15 | . | TRBV3-1/TRBV3-2 | TRBD1 | TRBJ2-7
TGTGCCAGCAGCGCCGGGAGCACAGATACGCAGTATTTT | CASSAGSTDTQYF | 13 | . | TRBV5-6 | . | TRBJ2-3
TGTGCCAGCAGGGAGGGGCGGACTGAAGCTTTCTTT | CASREGRTEAFF | 12 | . | TRBV2 | . | TRBJ1-1
TGTGCCAGCTCACATATAGACTTACGACAGGGACTCTCCTACGAGCAGTACTTC | CASSHIDLRQGLSYEQYF | 18 | . | TRBV18 | . | TRBJ2-7
TGTGCCAGCAGTGAGACGGGACAGGGGAATCAGCCCCAGCATTTT | CASSETGQGNQPQHF | 15 | . | TRBV9 | TRBD1 | TRBJ1-5
TGTGCCAGCAGGGGACAGAGATTGATGACTGAAGCTTTCTTT | CASRGQRLMTEAFF | 14 | . | TRBV6-5 | TRBD1 | TRBJ1-1
TGTGCCAGCAGCGAGCCCCGCTCGGATACGCAGTATTTT | CASSEPRSDTQYF | 13 | . | TRBV9 | . | TRBJ2-3
TGTGCCAGCAGCGACGGGACAGGGGGTTGGCATTACAATGAGCAGTTCTTC | CASSDGTGGWHYNEQFF | 17 | . | TRBV9 | TRBD1 | TRBJ2-1
TGTGCCAGTAGTATTTGGACAGGGGGAAGCGGGGAGCTGTTTTTT | CASSIWTGGSGELFF | 15 | once | TRBV19 | TRBD1 | TRBJ2-2
TGTGCCAGTAGTGACCCGTCGGACAGGGATTCGATTTCCAGCACTGAAGCTTTCTTT | CASSDPSDRDSISSTEAFF | 19 | . | TRBV19 | TRBD1 | TRBJ1-1
TGCGCCAGCACCCCGGTGGCCGGGGGAACGACTGAAGCTTTCTTT | CASTPVAGGTTEAFF | 15 | . | TRBV5-1 | . | TRBJ1-1
TGTGCCTGGACCCGGGACAGGGGGCTCTATGGCTACACCTTC | CAWTRDRGLYGYTF | 14 | . | TRBV30 | TRBD1 | TRBJ1-2
TGCAGCGTCGATGAACTACGGCAAGATACGCAGTATTTT | CSVDELRQDTQYF | 13 | . | TRBV29-1 | . | TRBJ2-3
TGTGCCAGCAGCTTATTTCCCCCTTCTATAGGCACAGATACGCAGTATTTT | CASSLFPPSIGTDTQYF | 17 | . | TRBV7-8 | . | TRBJ2-3
TGTGCCAGCAGCTTTAGGGGGCCGGGCAATGAGCAGTTCTTC | CASSFRGPGNEQFF | 14 | few | TRBV7-3 | TRBD1 | TRBJ2-1
TGCGCCAGCAGCTTTTCGGTCGATGAGCAGTTCTTC | CASSFSVDEQFF | 12 | . | TRBV5-1 | . | TRBJ2-1
TGCAGTGCCCCAGCGCTCTACGAGCAGTACTTC | CSAPALYEQYF | 11 | . | TRBV20-1 | . | TRBJ2-7
TGTGCCATCAGTGCAGGGGCTAACTACGAGCAGTACTTC | CAISAGANYEQYF | 13 | many | TRBV10-3 | . | TRBJ2-7
TGTGCCAGCACTACAGCGCACAGGCGATACGAGCAGTACTTC | CASTTAHRRYEQYF | 14 | . | TRBV6-5 | . | TRBJ2-7
TGTGCCAGCAGGGGTGACCCCCCAACTAGGGGCTACACCTTC | CASRGDPPTRGYTF | 14 | . | TRBV2 | . | TRBJ1-2
TGTGCCAGCAGCGCGGGTGGACTGTATGGCTACACCTTC | CASSAGGLYGYTF | 13 | . | TRBV9 | . | TRBJ1-2
TGTGCCAGCAGCTTCTCTTTGGCTAGCGGGAGTAATGAGCAGTTCTTC | CASSFSLASGSNEQFF | 16 | . | TRBV13 | TRBD2 | TRBJ2-1
TGTGCCAGCAGCTTAGCGGGAGGCGAGCAGTACTTC | CASSLAGGEQYF | 12 | . | TRBV13 | TRBD2 | TRBJ2-7
TGTGCCAGCAGCTTGGCGGGAGGAAACTCACCCCTCCACTTT | CASSLAGGNSPLHF | 14 | . | TRBV7-9 | . | TRBJ1-6
TGTGCCAGCAGCTTGTCGTCAGATTATTCACCCCTCCACTTT | CASSLSSDYSPLHF | 14 | . | TRBV5-4 | . | TRBJ1-6
TGTGCCAGCAGGACAGGGGGCCTCAACTCCTACGAGCAGTACTTC | CASRTGGLNSYEQYF | 15 | few | TRBV28 | TRBD1 | TRBJ2-7
TGTGCCAGCAGTTCGGGACAGGGGGCTGGCTACACCTTC | CASSSGQGAGYTF | 13 | once | TRBV28 | TRBD1 | TRBJ1-2
TGCGCCAGCAGTTCCTCCGGACAGTCTCTGGAGCAGTACTTC | CASSSSGQSLEQYF | 14 | . | TRBV5-1 | . | TRBJ2-7
TGCAGTGCTAGTTTGGTACGGAGCTCCTACGAGCAGTACTTC | CSASLVRSSYEQYF | 14 | . | TRBV20-1 | . | TRBJ2-7
TGTGCCAGCAGTGAAGCCGAAGCTTACAATCAGCCCCAGCATTTT | CASSEAEAYNQPQHF | 15 | . | TRBV2 | . | TRBJ1-5
TGTGCCATCAGGGCGGGATTGGATAGGACTGAAGCTTTCTTT | CAIRAGLDRTEAFF | 14 | . | TRBV10-3 | . | TRBJ1-1
TGTGCCAGTAGTATCAAAAGGGGGCTTGTCAGGACTCCCGGGGAGCTGTTTTTT | CASSIKRGLVRTPGELFF | 18 | . | TRBV19 | TRBD1 | TRBJ2-2
TGTGCCACGCGGGTCTGGGACGAGCAGTACTTC | CATRVWDEQYF | 11 | . | TRBV6-5 | . | TRBJ2-7
TGCGCCAGCAGCTTGGCCAGGGACAGGTCCCCGATGAACACTGAAGCTTTCTTT | CASSLARDRSPMNTEAFF | 18 | . | TRBV5-1 | TRBD1 | TRBJ1-1
TGCGCCAGCAGCCAGACGACATCTGCCTATAATTCACCCCTCCACTTT | CASSQTTSAYNSPLHF | 16 | few | TRBV4-1 | . | TRBJ1-6
TGTGCCAGCAGCCCGGACAGAAATCAGCCCCAGCATTTT | CASSPDRNQPQHF | 13 | . | TRBV7-8 | . | TRBJ1-5
TGTGCCAGCTATTGGACAGCTAGCACAGATACGCAGTATTTT | CASYWTASTDTQYF | 14 | . | TRBV2 | . | TRBJ2-3
TGTGCCAGCAGCTGGGACAGGGACGAGCAGTACTTC | CASSWDRDEQYF | 12 | . | TRBV12-3/TRBV12-4 | TRBD1 | TRBJ2-7
TGTGCCAGCAGTTTATCTGGGGCGGTTTTGGTAGCGGGGGTAGGGGGTGAGCAGTTCTTC | CASSLSGAVLVAGVGGEQFF | 20 | . | TRBV27 | TRBD2 | TRBJ2-1
TGTGCCAGCAGCGCCCAGGGAAACACTGAAGCTTTCTTT | CASSAQGNTEAFF | 13 | . | TRBV9 | . | TRBJ1-1
TGTGCCAGCAGCCCAATCGGACGGGAGGGCCGGAATACGCAGTATTTT | CASSPIGREGRNTQYF | 16 | . | TRBV4-2 | TRBD2 | TRBJ2-3
TGTGCCAGCAGCGTAGCGGGGTCCGGGGATGGCTACACCTTC | CASSVAGSGDGYTF | 14 | . | TRBV9 | . | TRBJ1-2
TGTGCCAGCAGGGAGAAGCAGGGCACTGAAGCTTTCTTT | CASREKQGTEAFF | 13 | . | TRBV6-1 | . | TRBJ1-1
TGTGCCACCAGTGATGGCCGAATGCTGGGCAATCAGCCCCAGCATTTT | CATSDGRMLGNQPQHF | 16 | . | TRBV24-1 | . | TRBJ1-5
TGTGCCAGCAGGGAGACTAGCGGGGTATACAATGAGCAGTTCTTC | CASRETSGVYNEQFF | 15 | . | TRBV2 | TRBD2 | TRBJ2-1